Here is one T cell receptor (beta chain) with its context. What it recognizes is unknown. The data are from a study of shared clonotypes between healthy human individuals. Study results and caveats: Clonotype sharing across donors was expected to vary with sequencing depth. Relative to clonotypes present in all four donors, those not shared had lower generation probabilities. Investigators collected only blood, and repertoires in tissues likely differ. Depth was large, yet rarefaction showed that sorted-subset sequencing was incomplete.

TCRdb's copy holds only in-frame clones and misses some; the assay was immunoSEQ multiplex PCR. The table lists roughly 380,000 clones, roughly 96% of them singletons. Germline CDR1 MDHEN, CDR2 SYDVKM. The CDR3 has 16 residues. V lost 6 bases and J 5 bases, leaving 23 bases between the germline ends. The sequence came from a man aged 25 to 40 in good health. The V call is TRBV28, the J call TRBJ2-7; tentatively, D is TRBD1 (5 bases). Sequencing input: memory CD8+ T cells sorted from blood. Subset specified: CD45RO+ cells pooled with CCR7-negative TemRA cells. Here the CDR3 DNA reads TGTGCCAGCAGCCCTCCAAGGCCAGGGATCAGCCACGAGCAGTACTTC. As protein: CASSPPRPGISHEQYF. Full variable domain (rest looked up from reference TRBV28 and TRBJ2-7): DVKVTQSSRYLVKRTGEKVFLECVQDMDHENMFWYRQDPGLGLRLIYFSYDVKMKEKGDIPEGYSVSREKKERFSLILESASTNQTSMYLCASSPPRPGISHEQYFGPGTRLTVT.